This is a list of T cell receptor beta chains from one sample in a study of a mutant IDH1 vaccine in newly diagnosed glioma. No antigens are known for them. Produced via immunoSEQ multiplex PCR; TCRdb's table is partial and in-frame only. The sample holds fewer than 75,000 clones, roughly 84% seen once. Here the sequenced sample was PBMCs, taken from a glioma patient whose treatment included an IDH1 peptide vaccine. The receptors stem from a woman between 50 and 59 years old with glioma. Each CDR3 is given with its conserved first and last residue. The listing skips clone size in some rows; elsewhere it reads once, few, many or a size class.

clone_size,j_call,v_call,cdr3_aa
.,TRBJ2-5,TRBV15,CATSREGSSQETQYF
.,TRBJ2-7,TRBV10-3,CAMAWDRGYEQYF
.,TRBJ2-3,TRBV9,CASSDTGGWDTQYF
.,TRBJ2-3,TRBV5-6,CASSLAGDRGRDTQYF
.,TRBJ1-2,TRBV6-5,CASSSRDSYGYTF
.,TRBJ1-5,TRBV7-8,CASSFKVEQPQHF
.,TRBJ1-2,TRBV10-1,CASMGRVDYGYTF
.,TRBJ1-1,TRBV9,CASSVVGSGGPEAFF
.,TRBJ1-2,TRBV5-4,CASSFQAAGSGYTF
few,TRBJ2-7,TRBV5-1,CASSLDSRGLEQYF
.,TRBJ1-3,TRBV7-9,CASSSLVVSGNTIYF
.,TRBJ1-1,TRBV11-2,CASSLAAGKAAFF
.,TRBJ2-1,TRBV2,CASSESPVGRGRYNEQFF
.,TRBJ1-1,TRBV19,CASGARGAFF
.,TRBJ2-1,TRBV9,CASGRDREFF
.,TRBJ2-2,TRBV7-2,CASSFQPLGELFF
.,TRBJ1-3,TRBV6-5,CASIQGNTIYF
.,TRBJ2-1,TRBV6-5,CVPVSYNEQFF
few,TRBJ1-3,TRBV2,CARTKRGVSSGNTIYF
.,TRBJ2-4,TRBV25-1,CASQGAGAKNIQYF
.,TRBJ1-6,TRBV27,CASSFLQGASSPLHF
.,TRBJ1-2,TRBV10-3,CATRDRENYGYTF
.,TRBJ1-3,TRBV6-1,CASSELPGVSGNTIYF
.,TRBJ2-5,TRBV5-1,CASSLVGGLETQYF
.,TRBJ2-2,TRBV28,CASSFFINTGELFF
.,TRBJ1-1,TRBV18,CASSPMTAASTEAFF
.,TRBJ1-2,TRBV7-2,CASSRSKGSSGNYGYTF
.,TRBJ1-2,TRBV2,CASAIQGSVGGYTF
once,TRBJ1-2,TRBV7-3,CASSYRDGGGYTF
.,TRBJ1-2,TRBV7-8,CASSRADRVYGYTF
.,TRBJ2-7,TRBV6-1,CASRLNRGSLSEQYF
.,TRBJ2-7,TRBV5-4,CASSLERGASYEQYF
.,TRBJ1-5,TRBV2,CASRAGTGGNQPQHF
.,TRBJ2-2,TRBV10-3,CAISESGHSTGELFF
once,TRBJ1-2,TRBV30,CAWSVSGGYTF
.,TRBJ1-5,TRBV11-3,CASSLGGYSNQPQHF
.,TRBJ2-5,TRBV18,CASSRDSKETQYF
.,TRBJ2-1,TRBV28,CASSSSTGTGRRGEQFF
many,TRBJ1-1,TRBV9,CASSVDIPGGSNTEAFF
.,TRBJ2-5,TRBV10-3,CAISEFSGETQYF
few,TRBJ1-1,TRBV10-2,CASRRGPNTNTEAFF
.,TRBJ2-7,TRBV7-9,CASSPSGGIYEQYF
.,TRBJ2-3,TRBV27,CASSLPSFSTDTQYF